The T cell receptor beta chain under discussion was sequenced for a study of CD8+CD57+ T cells in acquired aplastic anemia. This clonotype was seen many times. Before being chosen for sequencing, patients had shown CD8+CD57+ cell expansion by flow cytometry. Severe acquired aplastic anemia was diagnosed in all patients. TCR beta VDJ and CDR3 were profiled, and genomic DNA was the template. TCRdb reanalysed the reads using MiXCR and keeps one entry per CDR3 protein. The data show about half a million distinct CDR3 sequences, approximately 33% seen once. Germline V CDR1 and CDR2: SEHNR, FQNEAQ (reference sequence). Trimming pared 4 bases from V and 0 bases from J, leaving 12 bases between. CDR3 size: 15 residues.

Sequenced: sorted CD4+, CD8+, or CD8+CD57+ T cells (not recorded which) from PBMCs. The receptor was isolated from a human donor with aplastic anemia. The chain is built from TRBV7-9 and TRBJ1-2; the D is unclear. The CDR3 DNA reads TGTGCCAGCAGCTCAGAGACGACGGCTAACTATGGCTACACCTTC. Protein: CASSSETTANYGYTF.